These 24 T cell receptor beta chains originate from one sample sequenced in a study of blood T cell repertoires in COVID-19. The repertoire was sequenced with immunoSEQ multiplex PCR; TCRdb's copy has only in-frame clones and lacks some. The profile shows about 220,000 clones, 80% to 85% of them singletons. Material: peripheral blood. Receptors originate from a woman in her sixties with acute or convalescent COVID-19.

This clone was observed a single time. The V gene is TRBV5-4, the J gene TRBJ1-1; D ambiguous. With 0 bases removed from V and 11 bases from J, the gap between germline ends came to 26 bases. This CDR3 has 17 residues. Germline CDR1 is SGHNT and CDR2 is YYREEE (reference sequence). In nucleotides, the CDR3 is TGTGCCAGCAGCTTGGACCCCCCGGGAGTTTCGTGGAGAACGGCTTTCTTT. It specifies CASSLDPPGVSWRTAFF.

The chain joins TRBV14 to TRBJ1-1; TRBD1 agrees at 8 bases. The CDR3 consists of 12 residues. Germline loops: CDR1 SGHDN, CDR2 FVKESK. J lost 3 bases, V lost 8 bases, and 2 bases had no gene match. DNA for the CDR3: TGTGCCAGCGGACAGGGTTACACTGAAGCTTTCTTT. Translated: CASGQGYTEAFF.

CDR3 in DNA: TGTGCCAGTACCCCAGGGGGGAACACTGAAGCTTTCTTT. This encodes CASTPGGNTEAFF. This rearrangement joins TRBV19 to TRBJ1-1, with 7 bases fitting TRBD1. The V gene's germline CDR1 is LNHDA and CDR2 SQIVND (reference sequence). The trim removed 7 bases at V and 1 base at J, leaving 3 bases unmatched. This CDR3 spans 13 amino acids. Looking up the rest from reference TRBV19 and TRBJ1-1 gives the full variable domain: DGGITQSPKYLFRKEGQNVTLSCEQNLNHDAMYWYRQDPGQGLRLIYYSQIVNDFQKGDIAEGYSVSREKKESFPLTVTSAQKNPTAFYLCASTPGGNTEAFFGQGTRLTVV.

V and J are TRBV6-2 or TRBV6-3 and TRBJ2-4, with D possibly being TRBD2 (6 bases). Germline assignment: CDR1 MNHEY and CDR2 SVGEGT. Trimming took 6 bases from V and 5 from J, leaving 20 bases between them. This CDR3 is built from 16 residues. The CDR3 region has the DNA TGTGCCAGCAGCCAGGGCGGGGCAGTAGGAGAAAACATTCAGTACTTC. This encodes CASSQGGAVGENIQYF.

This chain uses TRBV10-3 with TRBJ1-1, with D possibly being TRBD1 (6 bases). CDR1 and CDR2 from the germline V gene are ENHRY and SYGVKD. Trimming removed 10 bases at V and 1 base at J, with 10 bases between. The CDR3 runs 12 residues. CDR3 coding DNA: TGTGCCACCTCGGGACAGAACACTGAAGCTTTCTTT. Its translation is CATSGQNTEAFF.

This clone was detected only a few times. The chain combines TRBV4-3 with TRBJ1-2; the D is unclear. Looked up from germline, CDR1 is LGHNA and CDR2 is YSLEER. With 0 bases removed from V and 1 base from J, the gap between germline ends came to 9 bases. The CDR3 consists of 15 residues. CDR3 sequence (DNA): TGCGCCAGCAGCCAAGATTCTGCGGGTAACTATGGCTACACCTTC. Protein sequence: CASSQDSAGNYGYTF.

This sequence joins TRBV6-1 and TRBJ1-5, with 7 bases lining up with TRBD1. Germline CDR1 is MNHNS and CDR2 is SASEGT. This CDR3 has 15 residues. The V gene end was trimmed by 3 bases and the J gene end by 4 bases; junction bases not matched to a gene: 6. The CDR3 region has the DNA TGTGCCAGCAGTGATATGGGACAGAGAAATCAGCCCCAGCATTTT. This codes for CASSDMGQRNQPQHF.

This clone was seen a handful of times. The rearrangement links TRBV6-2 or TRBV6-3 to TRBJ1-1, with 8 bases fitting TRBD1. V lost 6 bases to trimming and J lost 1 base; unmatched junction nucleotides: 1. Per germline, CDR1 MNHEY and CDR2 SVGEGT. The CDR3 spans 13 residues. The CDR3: CASSGQGNTEAFF. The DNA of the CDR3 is TGTGCCAGCAGCGGACAGGGGAACACTGAAGCTTTCTTT.

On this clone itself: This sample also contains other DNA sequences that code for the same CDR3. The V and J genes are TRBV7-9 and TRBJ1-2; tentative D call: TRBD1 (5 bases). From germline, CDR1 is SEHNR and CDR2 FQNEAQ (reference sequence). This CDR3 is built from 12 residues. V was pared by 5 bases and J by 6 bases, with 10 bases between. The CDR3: CASSPQGNGYTF. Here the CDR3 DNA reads TGTGCCAGCAGCCCCCAGGGAAATGGCTACACCTTC. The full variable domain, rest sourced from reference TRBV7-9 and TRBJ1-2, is DTGVSQNPRHKITKRGQNVTFRCDPISEHNRLYWYRQTLGQGPEFLTYFQNEAQLEKSRLLSDRFSAERPKGSFSTLEIQRTEQGDSAMYLCASSPQGNGYTFGSGTRLTVV.

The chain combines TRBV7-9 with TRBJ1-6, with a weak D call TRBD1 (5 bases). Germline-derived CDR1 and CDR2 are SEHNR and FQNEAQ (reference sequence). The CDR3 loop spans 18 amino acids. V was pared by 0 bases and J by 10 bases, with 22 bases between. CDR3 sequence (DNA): TGTGCCAGCAGCTTAGCAGCAGGGATGGATGGATCGAGATCACCCCTCCACTTT. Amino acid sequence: CASSLAAGMDGSRSPLHF.

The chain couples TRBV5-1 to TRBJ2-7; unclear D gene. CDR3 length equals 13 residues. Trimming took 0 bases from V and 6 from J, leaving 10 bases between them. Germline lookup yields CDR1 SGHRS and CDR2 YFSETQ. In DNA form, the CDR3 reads TGCGCCAGCAGCTTGGAGCTAGGCGGCGAGCAGTACTTC. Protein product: CASSLELGGEQYF. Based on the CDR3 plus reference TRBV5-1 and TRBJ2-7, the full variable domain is KAGVTQTPRYLIKTRGQQVTLSCSPISGHRSVSWYQQTPGQGLQFLFEYFSETQRNKGNFPGRFSGRQFSNSRSEMNVSTLELGDSALYLCASSLELGGEQYFGPGTRLTVT.

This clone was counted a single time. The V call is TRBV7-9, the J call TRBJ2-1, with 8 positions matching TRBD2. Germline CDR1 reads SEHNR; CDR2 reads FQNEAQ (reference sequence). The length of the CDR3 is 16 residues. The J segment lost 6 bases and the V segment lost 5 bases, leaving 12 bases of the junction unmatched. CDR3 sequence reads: CASSPARSGGGNEQFF. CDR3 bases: TGTGCCAGCAGCCCTGCACGCAGCGGGGGTGGCAATGAGCAGTTCTTC.

CDR3: CASSQTSQGVDAEAFF. The CDR3 DNA sequence: TGTGCCAGCAGCCAGACCTCGCAGGGGGTGGATGCTGAAGCTTTCTTT. The chain links TRBV13 to TRBJ1-1, with 7 bases identical to TRBD1. Looked up from germline, CDR1 is PRHDT and CDR2 is FYEKMQ (reference sequence). The CDR3 is 16 amino acids. Trimming removed 5 bases from V and 6 bases from J; junction bases left unmatched: 15.

CDR3 loop: CASSSMGRVYTEAFF. CDR3 nucleotide sequence: TGTGCCAGCAGCTCAATGGGTCGGGTTTACACTGAAGCTTTCTTT. The chain employs TRBV6-6 and TRBJ1-1; D call uncertain. The ends were cut back, 6 bases at V and 3 bases at J, with 17 bases in the middle. Germline assignment: CDR1 MNHNY and CDR2 SVGAGI (reference sequence). The length of the CDR3 is 15 residues.

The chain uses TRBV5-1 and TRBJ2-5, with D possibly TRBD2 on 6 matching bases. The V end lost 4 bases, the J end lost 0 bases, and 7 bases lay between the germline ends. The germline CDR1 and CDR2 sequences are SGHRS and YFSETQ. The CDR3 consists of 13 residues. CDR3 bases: TGCGCCAGCAGCCCGGGGGACCAAGAGACCCAGTACTTC. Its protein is CASSPGDQETQYF.

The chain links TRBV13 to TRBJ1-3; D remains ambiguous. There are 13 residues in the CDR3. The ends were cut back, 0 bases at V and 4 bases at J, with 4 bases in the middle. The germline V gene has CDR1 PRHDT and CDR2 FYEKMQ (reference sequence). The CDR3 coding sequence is TGTGCCAGCAGCTTAGGACAGGGAAACACCATATATTTT. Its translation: CASSLGQGNTIYF.

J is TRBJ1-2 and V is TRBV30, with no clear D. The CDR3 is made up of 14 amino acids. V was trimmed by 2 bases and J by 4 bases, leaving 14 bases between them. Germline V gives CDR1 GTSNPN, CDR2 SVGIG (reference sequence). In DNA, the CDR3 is TGTGCCTGGAGTCGGGTCAGTGGGTTCTATGGCTACACCTTC. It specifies CAWSRVSGFYGYTF.

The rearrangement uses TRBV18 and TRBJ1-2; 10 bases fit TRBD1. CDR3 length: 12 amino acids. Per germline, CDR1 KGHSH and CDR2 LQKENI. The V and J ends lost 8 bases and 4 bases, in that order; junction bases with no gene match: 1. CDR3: CASGQGGYGYTF. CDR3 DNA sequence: TGTGCCAGCGGACAGGGGGGCTATGGCTACACCTTC.

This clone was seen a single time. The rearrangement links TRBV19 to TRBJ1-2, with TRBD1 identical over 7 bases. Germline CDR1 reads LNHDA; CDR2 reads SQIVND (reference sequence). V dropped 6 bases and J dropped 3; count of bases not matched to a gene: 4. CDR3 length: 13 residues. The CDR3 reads CASRGTDYYGYTF. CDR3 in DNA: TGTGCCAGTAGGGGGACAGACTACTATGGCTACACCTTC. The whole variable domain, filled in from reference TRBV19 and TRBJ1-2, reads DGGITQSPKYLFRKEGQNVTLSCEQNLNHDAMYWYRQDPGQGLRLIYYSQIVNDFQKGDIAEGYSVSREKKESFPLTVTSAQKNPTAFYLCASRGTDYYGYTFGSGTRLTVV.

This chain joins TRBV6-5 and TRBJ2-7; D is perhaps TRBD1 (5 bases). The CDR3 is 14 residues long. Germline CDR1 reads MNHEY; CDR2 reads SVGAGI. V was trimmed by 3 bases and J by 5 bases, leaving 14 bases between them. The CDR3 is CASSYNFRGDEQYF. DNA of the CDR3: TGTGCCAGCAGTTATAACTTTAGGGGCGACGAGCAGTACTTC.

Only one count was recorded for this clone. Here the CDR3 reads CAISSGLSSYEQYF. The CDR3 nucleotides are TGTGCCATCAGTTCAGGCCTGAGCTCCTACGAGCAGTACTTC. The chain recombines TRBV10-3 with TRBJ2-7; D is unclear. The germline V gene has CDR1 ENHRY and CDR2 SYGVKD. V shed 5 bases and J shed 0 bases, with 11 bases lying between them. The CDR3 extends over 14 amino acids.

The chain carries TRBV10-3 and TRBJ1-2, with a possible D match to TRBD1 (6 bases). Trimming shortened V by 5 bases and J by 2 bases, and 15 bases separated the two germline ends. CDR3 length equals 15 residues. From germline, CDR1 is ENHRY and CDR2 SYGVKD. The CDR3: CAISIEGQGNYGYTF. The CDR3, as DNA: TGTGCCATCAGTATAGAGGGGCAGGGGAACTATGGCTACACCTTC.

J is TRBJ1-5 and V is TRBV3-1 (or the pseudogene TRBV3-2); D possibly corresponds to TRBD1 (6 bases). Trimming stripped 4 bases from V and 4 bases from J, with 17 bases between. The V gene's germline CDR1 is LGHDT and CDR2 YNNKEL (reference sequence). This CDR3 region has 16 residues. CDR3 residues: CASSPTGGAINQPQHF. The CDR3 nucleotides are TGTGCCAGCAGCCCCACTGGGGGGGCCATAAATCAGCCCCAGCATTTT.

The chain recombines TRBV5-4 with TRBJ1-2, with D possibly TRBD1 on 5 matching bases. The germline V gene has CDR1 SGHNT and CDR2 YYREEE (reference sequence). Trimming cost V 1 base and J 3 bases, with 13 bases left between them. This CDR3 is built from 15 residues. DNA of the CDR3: TGTGCCAGCAGCTTGTTCGCCAGGGCGGACTATGGCTACACCTTC. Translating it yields CASSLFARADYGYTF.